The 9 T cell receptor beta chains reported below all come from one sample, sequenced in a study of T-cell memory formation after mild COVID-19. From the 5' RACE reads, TCRdb called clonotypes with MiXCR, one entry per CDR3 protein. This table holds 400,000 to 500,000 distinct CDR3 sequences, over 15% found once. Material for sequencing was PBMCs or a T cell subset sorted from them (not recorded which). Receptors were obtained from a man aged 18 to 29 who had mild COVID-19 (a few samples of this study predate the infection). Cell type and time point are not known.

The table lists this clonotype with a few counts. The rearrangement links TRBV30 to TRBJ2-7, with D uncertain. Germline V gene sequence: CDR1 GTSNPN, CDR2 SVGIG (reference sequence). V shed 3 bases and J shed 2 bases, with 5 bases lying between them. The CDR3 totals 11 residues. CDR3 DNA: TGTGCCTGGAGCATCACCTACGAGCAGTACTTC. It is translated as CAWSITYEQYF.

The table lists this clonotype with many counts. The chain employs TRBV7-9 and TRBJ2-7, with 7 bases aligning to TRBD1. The germline gives CDR1 SEHNR, CDR2 FQNEAQ (reference sequence). V was pared by 4 bases and J by 4 bases, with 10 bases of the junction left unmatched. The length of the CDR3 is 15 residues. The CDR3 loop reads CASSSHRGLWYEQYF. The CDR3, as DNA: TGTGCCAGCAGCTCCCACAGGGGTTTATGGTACGAGCAGTACTTC.

This rearrangement joins TRBV14 to TRBJ2-1; possibly TRBD1 or TRBD2 for D (5 bases each). V lost 0 bases to trimming and J lost 8 bases, with 11 bases between them. The CDR3 sequence is 14 residues long. The germline gives CDR1 SGHDN, CDR2 FVKESK. CDR3 region: CASSQDLQDYEQFF. In DNA, the CDR3 is TGTGCCAGCAGCCAAGACCTACAGGACTATGAGCAGTTCTTC.

This clonotype occurred a few times. The chain couples TRBV7-2 to TRBJ2-5; D unresolved. Germline V lookup: CDR1 SGHTA, CDR2 FQGNSA. The CDR3 runs to 11 residues. Trimming shortened V by 5 bases and J by 7 bases, and 8 bases separated the two germline ends. In DNA form, the CDR3 reads TGTGCCAGCAGCGCCCCGGGGACCCAGTACTTC. Encoded protein: CASSAPGTQYF.

The V and J genes are TRBV5-1 and TRBJ1-6; a weak D match, TRBD1 (5 bases). Between the trimmed V and J ends, which lost 7 bases and 1 base, there was a span of 21 bases. The CDR3 runs 18 residues. Germline values: CDR1 SGHRS, CDR2 YFSETQ. This CDR3 reads CASRRQPSGSSYNSPLHF. In DNA form, the CDR3 reads TGCGCCAGCCGGAGACAGCCTAGTGGATCGTCCTATAATTCACCCCTCCACTTT.

The chain recombines TRBV6-6 with TRBJ2-5; D is uncertain. CDR1 and CDR2 from the germline V gene are MNHNY and SVGAGI (reference sequence). The V end lost 2 bases, the J end lost 5 bases, and 12 bases lay between the germline ends. The CDR3 is 14 amino acids. CDR3 DNA: TGTGCCAGCAGTTACGTGGCCACCGGCGAGACCCAGTACTTC. Amino acid sequence: CASSYVATGETQYF.

This clonotype was seen many times. This chain connects TRBV5-4 to TRBJ2-2, with 9 bases lining up with TRBD1. Trimming at V came to 4 bases and at J to 6 bases, leaving 7 bases not matched to a gene. The CDR3 consists of 15 residues. The germline CDR1 and CDR2 sequences are SGHNT and YYREEE (reference sequence). As DNA, the CDR3 is TGTGCCAGCAGCATACCGGGACAGGGATCCGGGGAGCTGTTTTTT. Amino acids: CASSIPGQGSGELFF. The whole variable domain, filled in from reference TRBV5-4 and TRBJ2-2, reads ETGVTQSPTHLIKTRGQQVTLRCSSQSGHNTVSWYQQALGQGPQFIFQYYREEENGRGNFPPRFSGLQFPNYSSELNVNALELDDSALYLCASSIPGQGSGELFFGEGSRLTVL.

The chain links TRBV9 to TRBJ1-1, with 10 bases aligning to TRBD1. The germline V gene encodes CDR1 SGDLS and CDR2 YYNGEE. J gave up 4 bases and V 0 bases, and 3 bases lay outside the gene matches. This CDR3 has 15 residues. The CDR3 DNA follows: TGTGCCAGCAGCGTAGGGACAGGGGGGTTCACTGAAGCTTTCTTT. Encoded protein: CASSVGTGGFTEAFF.

This clonotype was counted a few times. The V gene is TRBV6-5, the J gene TRBJ2-4; 9 bases fit TRBD1. Germline-derived CDR1 and CDR2 are MNHEY and SVGAGI. V shed 5 bases, J shed 8 bases, and the junction held 16 bases outside the gene matches. CDR3 length: 17 amino acids. The CDR3 bases are TGTGCCAGCAGTAACCTCGGACAGGGGAGAACCTCAGACATTCAGTACTTC. The encoded protein is CASSNLGQGRTSDIQYF.